Here is one T cell receptor beta chain with its context. Its matching antigen is unknown. This entry is derived from a study of vaccination and CD4 T cells after COVID-19. Researchers used the Oncomine TCR Beta short-read assay to sequence DNA from cultured CD4+ T cells. From the PCR reads, TCRdb called clonotypes with MiXCR, one entry per CDR3 protein. The table records just under 20,000 distinct CDR3 sequences, roughly 46% of them present only once. Germline CDR1 reads SGHDT; CDR2 reads YYEEEE. This CDR3 has 13 residues. V dropped 0 bases and J dropped 8 bases, with 11 bases sitting between them. Specified treatment: roughly nine-day PBMC culture with coronavirus spike peptide pools or control peptides (ViraFEST assay).

The source of this sequence is a human donor who had recovered from COVID-19. The sequencing used CD4+ T cells from blood, cultured in vitro, collected before SARS-CoV-2 vaccination. The rearrangement links TRBV5-6 to TRBJ1-2; D is uncertain. The CDR3 protein is CASSLARRRGYTF. The DNA of the CDR3 is TGTGCCAGCAGCTTGGCCCGGCGGCGGGGCTACACCTTC.